Below, one TCR beta chain is given with its context. This sample was included in a study of PD-L1 blockade in urothelial cancer. Across the whole study: Atezolizumab at 1,200 mg intravenously every 3 weeks was started by patients in 2014. Per blood sample, T cells had a median of roughly 150,000. Analysis of the blood was performed 3 weeks (second dose) and 6 weeks after treatment start.

PCRs were each spiked with synthetic TCR analog templates. Clones were read by immunoSEQ multiplex PCR, and TCRdb kept only the in-frame ones, dropping some. This sample has about 71,000 clones, with around 90% found just once. This CDR3 has 12 amino acids. Germline V gene data show CDR1 as SGHRS and CDR2 as YFSETQ. After removal of 5 bases from V and 4 bases from J, the junction contained 2 bases not matched to a gene. The source of this sequence is a man aged 55 to 69 with urothelial cancer. This sequence joins TRBV5-1 and TRBJ2-5; 7 bases are shared with TRBD1. Sequencing was performed on PBMCs, taken around atezolizumab (anti-PD-L1) treatment. CDR3 sequence (DNA): TGCGCCAGCAGAGGGGGCAGAGAGACCCAGTACTTC. This codes for CASRGGRETQYF.